One and the same sample provided the 18 T cell receptor beta chains below, sequenced in a study of molecular identifiers for immune sequencing clone quantification. TCRdb re-analysed the PCR reads in MiXCR, keeping a single row per CDR3 protein. The sample yields roughly 320,000 distinct CDR3 sequences, 24% seen once. Sequenced material: naive CD8+ T cells from blood, with Jurkat cell RNA spiked in. The sample's subset: FACS-sorted CD8+CD4-CCR7+CD45RA+ naive T cells. The receptors here all came from a human donor in good health. Some libraries in this study had Jurkat cell RNA spiked in.

The chain has TRBV3-1 and TRBJ1-2; weak D call: TRBD1 (5 bases). The V gene lost 1 base and the J gene lost 0 bases, with 12 bases spanning the gap. Germline-derived CDR1 and CDR2 are LGHDT and YNNKEL (reference sequence). The CDR3 spans 16 residues. This CDR3 reads CASSQGAGLANYGYTF. Here the CDR3 DNA reads TGTGCCAGCAGCCAAGGGGCAGGGTTAGCTAACTATGGCTACACCTTC.

This clonotype has ten or more counts. The chain couples TRBV7-9 to TRBJ2-5, with D perhaps matching TRBD1 or TRBD2 (5 bases each). CDR1 is SEHNR and CDR2 is FQNEAQ in the germline V gene (reference sequence). There are 15 residues in the CDR3. V lost 4 bases to trimming and J lost 0 bases, with 12 bases between them. As DNA, the CDR3 is TGTGCCAGCAGCTCCCGGGACGCCCACCAAGAGACCCAGTACTTC. As protein: CASSSRDAHQETQYF.

This clonotype was counted between two and nine times. This chain links TRBV12-3 or TRBV12-4 with TRBJ2-3, with D perhaps matching TRBD1 (6 bases). The length of the CDR3 is 14 residues. V lost 8 bases, J lost 2 bases, and 14 bases lay in between. The CDR3 coding sequence is TGTGCCAGCGGGGGCGTCCAAATCACAGATACGCAGTATTTT. Amino acid sequence: CASGGVQITDTQYF.

This clonotype was seen just once. A much larger clonotype is one base distant, so this may be a read error. The chain recombines TRBV20-1 with TRBJ1-1; 7 bases align to TRBD1. Germline CDR1 is DFQATT and CDR2 is SNEGSKA (reference sequence). The CDR3 is 11 residues long. CDR3 DNA: TGCGGGGCTACAGGGGAGACTGAAGCTTCCTTT. Translated: CGATGETEASF.

This clonotype was seen many times. This sequence joins TRBV29-1 and TRBJ2-7; 11 bases fit TRBD2. Per the germline V gene, CDR1 is SQVTM and CDR2 is ANQGSEA. The CDR3 spans 12 residues. V shed 7 bases, J shed 7 bases, and the junction held 6 bases outside the gene matches. The CDR3 loop reads CSGLAGTGEQYF. CDR3 nucleotides: TGCAGCGGACTAGCGGGAACTGGGGAGCAGTACTTC.

In its sample, this clonotype was seen many times. The CDR3 sequence: CASSLGPGQRLNEQFF. As DNA, the CDR3 is TGTGCCAGCAGCTTGGGCCCGGGACAGCGGCTCAATGAGCAGTTCTTC. The chain couples TRBV5-6 to TRBJ2-1; 7 positions agree with TRBD1. From germline, CDR1 is SGHDT and CDR2 YYEEEE. The CDR3 is 16 residues long. With V trimmed by 0 bases and J by 6 bases, 9 bases remained unmatched.

In this sample, this clonotype turned up many times. The J gene is TRBJ2-3, the V gene TRBV4-1, with 9 bases fitting TRBD2. Germline assignment: CDR1 MGHRA and CDR2 YSYEKL. The J segment lost 3 bases and the V segment lost 4 bases, leaving 5 bases of the junction unmatched. The CDR3 is made up of 15 amino acids. The CDR3 sequence is CASSPRTSETDTQYF. The CDR3 bases are TGCGCCAGCAGCCCACGGACTAGCGAGACAGATACGCAGTATTTT.

This clonotype was detected only a few times. A much larger clone is a single base away; this may be a read error. The chain joins TRBV29-1 to TRBJ1-1; 7 bases line up with TRBD1. In germline, CDR1 is SQVTM, CDR2 ANQGSEA. The CDR3 totals 12 residues. DNA of the CDR3: TGCTGCGTGACCGACAGGGCGACTGAAGCTTTCTTT. Amino acid sequence: CCVTDRATEAFF.

This clonotype was seen a handful of times. This sequence joins TRBV7-3 and TRBJ2-1, with D perhaps TRBD2 (5 bases). Germline-derived CDR1 and CDR2 are SGHTA and FQGTGA. V lost 3 bases and J 2 bases, leaving 8 bases between the germline ends. The CDR3 totals 14 residues. The CDR3 nucleotides are TGTGCCAGCAGCTTTACGGGAACCTACAATGAGCAGTTCTTC. Protein sequence: CASSFTGTYNEQFF.

Many counts were recorded for this clonotype. This rearrangement joins TRBV6-5 to TRBJ1-1, with D hard to call. This CDR3 comprises 14 residues. The V end was cut by 2 bases, the J end by 5 bases, with 12 bases between. Per the germline V gene, CDR1 is MNHEY and CDR2 is SVGAGI. CDR3 sequence: CASSYRALGTEAFF. CDR3 in DNA: TGTGCCAGCAGTTACCGGGCGCTGGGGACTGAAGCTTTCTTT.

A word on this clonotype: A read error is possible here, since a much larger clone lies one base away. The chain employs TRBV4-3 and TRBJ1-5, with no clear D. This CDR3 region has 15 residues. Germline values: CDR1 LGHNA, CDR2 YSLEER. The CDR3 nucleotides read TGCGCCAGCGGCCAATTCCGGGCAGTCAATCAGCCCCAGCATTTT. Its translation is CASGQFRAVNQPQHF.

This clonotype showed up many times. The genes are TRBV3-1 and TRBJ2-2; D uncertain. CDR3 length: 14 residues. Trimming stripped 4 bases from V and 6 bases from J, with 12 bases between. Germline assignment: CDR1 LGHDT and CDR2 YNNKEL (reference sequence). This CDR3 reads CASSPGGFPGELFF. CDR3 sequence (DNA): TGTGCCAGCAGCCCCGGTGGATTTCCCGGGGAGCTGTTTTTT.

This clonotype was recorded at least ten times. The chain has TRBV2 and TRBJ1-5; no reliable D call. Germline CDR1 and CDR2: SNHLY and FYNNEI. V lost 6 bases and J lost 4, with 10 bases in between. The CDR3 has 13 residues. As DNA, the CDR3 is TGTGCCAGCAGGGCTACAGATAATCAGCCCCAGCATTTT. It codes for CASRATDNQPQHF.

As to this clonotype: It may be a read error: a sequence one base away is much more abundant. This sequence joins TRBV14 and TRBJ2-7; unclear D gene. CDR3 length: 13 amino acids. Germline lookup yields CDR1 SGHDN and CDR2 FVKESK. CDR3 sequence (DNA): TGTGCCAGCAGCCACGGCGGAGCCTACGAGCGGTACTTC. It yields the protein CASSHGGAYERYF.

Comments on this clonotype: With a much larger clone just one base away, this may be a read error. The chain joins TRBV5-3 to TRBJ2-2, with D unclear. TRBV5-3 is sorted into the ORF group, with uncertain function. CDR3 length equals 11 residues. The CDR3 is CASSFFRELFF. The CDR3 coding sequence is TGTGCCAGCAGCTTCTTCAGGGAGCTGTTTTTT.

A word on this clonotype: With a much larger clone just one base away, this may be a read error. Since the CDR3 does not end with the conserved phenylalanine or tryptophan, this likely comes from a read error. The chain joins TRBV2 to TRBJ1-5; D ambiguous. The length of the CDR3 is 15 residues. With 8 bases removed from V and 0 bases from J, the gap between germline ends came to 14 bases. In germline, CDR1 is SNHLY, CDR2 FYNNEI. The CDR3 here is CASERGEYSNQPQHL. The CDR3 DNA follows: TGTGCCAGCGAGCGTGGGGAATATAGCAATCAGCCCCAGCATCTT.

Turning to this clonotype: An end of the junction does not agree with germline; a read error may underlie this. The V and J genes are TRBV27 and TRBJ2-7; possible D gene TRBD1, 8 bases. The CDR3 sequence is 13 residues long. Germline CDR1 reads MNHEY; CDR2 reads SMNVEV (reference sequence). CDR3 bases: TGTGCCAGCGCATACAGGGGGGGCTACAAGCAGTACTTC. This encodes CASAYRGGYKQYF.

This clonotype was seen a handful of times. V gene TRBV12-3 or TRBV12-4 combines with J gene TRBJ2-5, with D uncertain. This CDR3 is built from 13 residues. V dropped 6 bases and J dropped 2 bases, with 10 bases sitting between them. This CDR3 reads CASSPATQETQYF. CDR3 nucleotides: TGTGCCAGCAGCCCCGCAACACAAGAGACCCAGTACTTC.